This T cell receptor (beta chain) is drawn from a study of cytomegalovirus exposure and HLA in healthy donors (dated by TCRdb to 2016 to 2017). A note on the overall study: According to an earlier analysis of 587 of the donors, some 170 million T cells yielded roughly 110 million unique TCR beta sequences and approximately 300 Gb of sequence data. The study was designed to test whether signatures of past pathogen exposure could be identified by cataloging public T cell receptors. The T cell repertoires of around 670 subjects were profiled by immunosequencing and related to cytomegalovirus serostatus. Rather than drawing on any new phenotypic data, the later analysis identified candidate immune exposures from TCR beta sequences and the way those sequences occurred across donors. A later genetic analysis took genome-wide SNP genotypes for about three fifths of the 666 donors and used that subset as a discovery cohort. Donor age, sex, ethnicity and CMV serostatus were compiled alongside the repertoire data. Roughly 5 DR-DQ haplotypes were treated as single units for association and clustering because of strong linkage in the cohort. Among a few hundred genotyped donors of the cohort, an average of 235,054 unique TCR beta nucleotide sequences were sequenced per donor, about a sixth of them non-productive. Class I and class II HLA loci were covered by the typing at four-digit resolution. Typing coverage differed by locus: A, B, C, DRB1 and DQB1 were typed in about 620-640 donors, DQA1 in 500 to 550, DPA1 in some 610, and DPB1 in 472. To predict cytomegalovirus infection status, the study combined high-throughput TCR immunosequencing, statistical association of individual TCRs with disease status, and machine learning. Of the 398 genotyped donors, about 80% fell in the genetic ancestry cluster associated with self-reported Caucasian donors. A later analysis re-examined previously published TCR beta repertoires from just over 650 donors and added high-resolution HLA genotyping to investigate patterns of TCR occurrence. Every repertoire in the discovery cohort had been generated on one and the same sequencing platform. In an earlier analysis of a few hundred of the donors, high-throughput TCR beta sequencing was used to judge whether each TCR beta V gene segment behaved as functional or pseudogenic. Besides the first cohort of 666 subjects, a separate validation cohort made up of 120 different subjects was used. Roughly 300 gigabases of sequencing data and around 85 million unique TCR sequences made up an early release that covered several hundred HLA-typed donors. Study-level results and caveats: In vitro tests confirmed that a few of the cytomegalovirus-associated TCR beta chains recognize cytomegalovirus antigens. A group of highly shared sequence variants was considered likely to be a technical artifact of the sequencing pipeline. Broadly in line with IMGT annotations, most TCR beta V segments showed up in productive rearrangements about 87% or about 30% of the time in an earlier analysis of 587 of the donors. Because the 87-base-pair reads could not distinguish some IMGT-functional V segments, including TRBV6-2 and TRBV6-3, those segments were excluded. The study listed approximately 150 TCR beta chains as associated with cytomegalovirus. In a later genetic analysis, a missense DCLRE1C variant was associated with V-gene and J-gene trimming of TCR beta chains, and the association was replicated in an independent cohort. Most TCR sequences were observed very rarely across donors, whereas some public TCRs were present in many individuals. Compared with equally common non-associated chains, HLA-associated TCR beta chains in a later analysis were more clonally expanded and had lower generation probabilities. According to a later analysis, most CMV-associated TCR beta chains appeared to be HLA-restricted, and the HLA associations seemed to be driven largely by CMV exposure. A later analysis reported that several top co-occurrence clusters appeared linked to parvovirus B19, influenza, CMV and Epstein-Barr virus. At a false discovery rate of 0.05, a later analysis linked some 17,000 TCR beta sequences to specific HLA alleles. The cohort was sequenced for TCR beta chains only, and without alpha or paired-chain data the features that could be detected were limited. The authors suggested that the approach could potentially be generalized to other disease states and immunological phenotypes. Immune exposure information for the cohort was limited to CMV serostatus. A further reported finding was that TCR beta sequences accurately predicted the HLA-A and HLA-B alleles for most subjects in the first cohort. The earlier analysis of approximately 540 of the donors excluded seventeen rarely observed V segments, including chromosome 9 orphons, because counts were too low. Correlated functional status among segregating V segments might reflect linkage disequilibrium, but an unknown experimental factor could not be ruled out. A later analysis found that TCR association rates varied across HLA loci, with DRB1 alleles showing the most associated TCRs and HLA-C alleles the fewest. Strong co-occurrence of HLA alleles, especially DR and DQ, made assigning TCR associations to individual alleles difficult. Because HLA typing was unavailable for some donors at each locus, only the typed subset was used in association tests. In both the original and validation cohorts, the classifier was reported to diagnose cytomegalovirus status with high specificity and sensitivity. The presence/absence analyses assumed that sequencing depth was roughly uniform across donors, and that assumption may not be true. A later genetic analysis reported fewer N-insertions in productive TCRs among donors in an Asian-associated ancestry cluster than the roughly 690-donor mean.

In the case of this clone: Its antigen target is currently unknown. No much larger clone is present one base from it, and per-base qualities are unavailable.

The cohort was made up of 666 healthy bone marrow donors. At the time of sampling, every cohort member was nominally healthy, though immune exposures that went unrecorded were likely present. The donor was CMV seronegative and was included in the group of a few hundred seronegative cohort members. Every donor gave a peripheral blood sample, and the peripheral blood mononuclear cells from that sample were used for TCR beta sequencing. The Qiagen DNeasy Blood Extraction Kit was used to extract genomic DNA from the blood cell samples. Preparation of the library involved the immunoSEQ multiplex PCR assay. The multiplex PCR relied on a mix of 60 forward primers for TCR Vbeta segments and 13 reverse primers for TCR Jbeta segments. Amplification of the CDR3 region of rearranged TCR beta genes was performed with a multiplex PCR assay on genomic DNA. On the Illumina HiSeq System, the amplified TCR beta libraries were sequenced as 87-base-pair reads. In the authors' own workflow: Across the 600 to 700 repertoires, a later analysis counted around 80 million unique TCR beta chains, approximately 12 million of which were shared by at least two donors. Raw reads were error-corrected and collapsed into unique sequences by a nearest-neighbor algorithm in which closely related sequences were merged to remove PCR and sequencing errors. V, D and J gene segments were assigned by aligning CDR3 sequences to IMGT reference sequences. For a sequence to be retained, at least a six-nucleotide match to both a V gene segment and a J gene segment was required. A rearrangement was called productive if the CDR3 had no stop codons and remained in frame with V and J, and every other rearrangement was called non-productive. Following IMGT convention, CDR3 was defined as the stretch from the second conserved V-encoded cysteine up to the conserved J-encoded phenylalanine. The earlier analysis of fewer than 700 of the donors excluded sequences that lacked an unambiguous match to a single V gene segment. An earlier analysis of 500 to 600 of the donors classified V segments as functional when productive rearrangements were above 56.7% and as segregating when the standard deviation between donors was above 5%. To diagnose cytomegalovirus status from the catalog of TCR beta chain sequences, a statistical classification framework was built. In a later analysis, TCR nucleotide sequences were compared against IMGT/GENE-DB human TR gene sequences so that V and J genes could be assigned. The TCRdist pipeline was used in a later analysis to assign CDR3 sequences and most-parsimonious VDJ recombination scenarios. A later analysis defined each TCR beta chain by its CDR3 amino acid sequence plus V-gene family, and excluded reads lacking a unique V-gene family. A later analysis removed 500 to 600 highly shared, low-generation-probability nucleotide sequences to deal with suspected cross-contamination and a sequencing artifact. A later analysis calculated a clonal expansion index for each public chain from normalized within-repertoire ranks of inferred template counts. A later analysis computed generation probabilities with a VDJ recombination model fitted to out-of-frame rearrangements, and checked the results against IGoR. A later analysis scored TCR-TCR, TCR-HLA and TCR-CMV co-occurrence with hypergeometric tests, applying a repertoire-size bias correction to TCR pairs. In a later analysis, false discovery rates were estimated by permuting HLA or CMV assignments 20 times. In a later analysis, co-occurring TCRs were grouped using DBSCAN, and TCRdist sequence similarity was added for clustering within HLA-allele-positive subsets. For co-occurrence clustering, repertoires with fewer than 30,000 or more than 120,000 public chains were excluded, along with 5 or 6 repertoires with anomalous nucleotide sharing. Held by TCRdb, this immuneACCESS table contains in-frame sequences only and omits some clones. Under half of the omission traces to an unresolved V gene where checked; the cause of the rest is unknown. V and J calls plus clone size are reproduced from that table; the DNA served to infer D and trimming. Recorded for this sample are fewer than 140,000 clones; 71% of them occurred a single time. The top ten clonotypes cover roughly 3% of the sample.

V is trimmed back by 9 bases and J by 8 bases, and the junction contains 17 bases that no gene match accounts for. The germline V gene (reference sequence) sets CDR1 to LNHDA and CDR2 to SQIVND. Including the terminal cysteine and phenylalanine, the CDR3 comprises 16 residues. Kept here is only the CDR3 DNA, which spans 48 bases and is read in frame from base 1. This receptor was identified in a female donor in good health and CMV-seronegative. The chain was built from TRBV19 and TRBJ2-1; a stretch of 9 junction bases matches TRBD2. The material sequenced was PBMCs. The CDR3 protein: CARQRAVAGAGDEQFF. DNA sequence: TGTGCCAGGCAGAGGGCGGTAGCGGGAGCCGGGGATGAGCAGTTCTTC.